This T cell receptor beta chain was recorded in a study of beta chain features in type 1 diabetes. Study at large: The patient and healthy donor groups were comparable for age, gender and cell yields. Study findings and constraints: Among patients with Type 1 diabetes, TCRB CDR3s were moderately but significantly shorter in every one of the four CD4+ subsets.

With respect to this clone: Its cognate antigen is unknown.

Via the markers CD45RO/CCR7/CD25/CD127/CD95/CD27, stem cell-like memory, regulatory, central memory and naive CD4+ cells were sorted. Expressed TCRB transcripts were sequenced after all isolated RNA was converted to cDNA. Sequenced naive, central memory and regulatory T cell samples produced an average of roughly 3.6 million reads. Method: immunoSEQ multiplex PCR; TCRdb's copy keeps in-frame clones and lacks some. The sample holds a few hundred thousand clones, 10% to 15% seen once. This CDR3 is built from 15 residues. Germline V CDR1 and CDR2: GTSNPN, SVGIG (reference sequence). The V and J ends lost 5 bases and 2 bases, in that order; junction bases with no gene match: 11.

The sequence derives from a woman younger than 35 with type 1 diabetes. Sequenced input: naive CD4+ T cells from blood. This sequence joins TRBV30 and TRBJ2-7; 8 nucleotides line up with TRBD1. Here the CDR3 reads CAWVNFDRGTYEQYF. The CDR3 bases are TGTGCCTGGGTTAACTTCGACAGGGGCACCTACGAGCAGTACTTC.